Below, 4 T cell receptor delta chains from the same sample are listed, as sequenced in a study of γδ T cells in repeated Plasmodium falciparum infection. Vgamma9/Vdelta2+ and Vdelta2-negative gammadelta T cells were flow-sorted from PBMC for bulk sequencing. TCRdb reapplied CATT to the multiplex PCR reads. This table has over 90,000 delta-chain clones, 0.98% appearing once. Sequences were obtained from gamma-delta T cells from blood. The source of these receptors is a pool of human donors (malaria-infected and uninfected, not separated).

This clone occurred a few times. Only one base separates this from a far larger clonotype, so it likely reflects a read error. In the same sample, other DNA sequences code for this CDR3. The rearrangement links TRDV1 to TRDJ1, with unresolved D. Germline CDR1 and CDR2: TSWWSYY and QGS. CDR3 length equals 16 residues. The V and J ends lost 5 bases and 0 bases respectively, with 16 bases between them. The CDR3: CALGKGPAPYTDKLIF. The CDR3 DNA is TGTGCTCTTGGGAAGGGCCCTGCCCCGTACACCGATAAACTCATCTTT.

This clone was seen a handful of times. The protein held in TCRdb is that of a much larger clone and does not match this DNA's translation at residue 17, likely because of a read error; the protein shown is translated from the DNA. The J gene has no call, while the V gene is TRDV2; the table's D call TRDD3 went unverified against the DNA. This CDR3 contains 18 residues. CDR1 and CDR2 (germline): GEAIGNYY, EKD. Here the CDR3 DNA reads TGTGCCTGTGACCCAGTACTGGGGGATCCTACCCCGAACGATAAACTCACCTTT. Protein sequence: CACDPVLGDPTPNDKLTF.

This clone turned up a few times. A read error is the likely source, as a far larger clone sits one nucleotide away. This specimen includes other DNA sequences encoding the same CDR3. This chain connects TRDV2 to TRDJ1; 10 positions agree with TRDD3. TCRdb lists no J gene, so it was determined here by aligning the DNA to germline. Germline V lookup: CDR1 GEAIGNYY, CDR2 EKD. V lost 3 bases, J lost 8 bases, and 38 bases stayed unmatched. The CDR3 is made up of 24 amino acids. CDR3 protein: CACDPITPSVPDTGGSFRGDKLIF. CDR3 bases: TGTGCCTGTGACCCGATTACCCCCTCGGTTCCCGATACTGGGGGATCATTCCGGGGCGACAAACTCATCTTT.

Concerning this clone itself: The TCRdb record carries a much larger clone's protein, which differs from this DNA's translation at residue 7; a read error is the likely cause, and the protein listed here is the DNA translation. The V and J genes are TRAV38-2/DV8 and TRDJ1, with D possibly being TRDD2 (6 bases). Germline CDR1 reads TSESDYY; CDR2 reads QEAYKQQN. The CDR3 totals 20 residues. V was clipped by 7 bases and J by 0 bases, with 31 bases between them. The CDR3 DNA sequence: TGTGCTTATTTACCTTCCGACAAGGGAATAAATATTGTCTACACCGATAAACTCATCTTT. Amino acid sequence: CAYLPSDKGINIVYTDKLIF.